This T cell receptor beta chain comes out of a study of cytomegalovirus exposure and HLA in healthy donors. Amplification used 60 Vbeta primers and 13 Jbeta primers. Only in-frame clones appear in the TCRdb table, and some are missing; sequencing was by immunoSEQ multiplex PCR. The sample lists 110,000 or so clones, over 65% occurring once. After removal of 5 bases from V and 8 bases from J, the junction contained 7 bases not matched to a gene. Germline CDR1 SGHTA, CDR2 FQGNSA. The CDR3 has 14 residues. Sequencing was carried out using PBMCs. The rearrangement uses TRBV7-2 and TRBJ2-2; 8 nucleotides agree with TRBD2. The receptor comes from a woman between 18 and 30 years old in good health and CMV-seronegative. The CDR3 here is CASSPLAGTGELFF. The DNA for the CDR3 is TGTGCCAGCAGCCCGCTAGCGGGCACGGGGGAGCTGTTTTTT.